These T cell receptor beta chains were read from a single sample in a study of identical twins. TCRdb fed the 5' RACE reads into MiXCR, producing one record per CDR3 protein. The sample shows 700,000 to 950,000 distinct CDR3 sequences, over 9% of them seen only once. A further study also used this sample, focusing on yellow fever vaccine responses in identical twins.

Sequencing used PBMCs. Receptor source: a woman younger than 30 in good health. Both conserved end residues are part of each CDR3. A D gene is named only where the DNA matches it firmly. Expanded clones are given a class, and other clones once, few, many or no size at all.

D: -; size: -; V: TRBV6-1; J: TRBJ2-1; DNA: TGTGCCAGCAGTCCTATGTCCTACAATGAGCAGTTCTTC; CDR3: CASSPMSYNEQFF
D: TRBD2; size: many; V: TRBV10-3; J: TRBJ2-1; DNA: TGTGCCAGCCGGCCCCCAGCGGGAGGGCCTTACAATGAGCAGTTCTTC; CDR3: CASRPPAGGPYNEQFF
D: -; size: many; V: TRBV7-2; J: TRBJ2-3; DNA: TGTGCCAGCAGCACCTCTCGGACAGTCACATATACGCAGTATTTT; CDR3: CASSTSRTVTYTQYF
D: TRBD2; size: many; V: TRBV11-2; J: TRBJ2-1; DNA: TGTGCCAGCAGCTCCACTAGCGGGTGGGCCTCCTACAATGAGCAGTTCTTC; CDR3: CASSSTSGWASYNEQFF
D: -; size: -; V: TRBV20-1; J: TRBJ1-4; DNA: TGCAGTGGGGGAGCGGCTAATGAAAAACTGTTTTTT; CDR3: CSGGAANEKLFF
D: -; size: -; V: TRBV4-2; J: TRBJ2-3; DNA: TGTGCCAGCAGCCCTAACGAGGGGGACACAGATACGCAGTATTTT; CDR3: CASSPNEGDTDTQYF
D: -; size: many; V: TRBV21-1; J: TRBJ2-2; DNA: TGTGCCAGCAGCCTCAAATCTAAGGGACCGAACACCGGGGAGCTGTTTTTT; CDR3: CASSLKSKGPNTGELFF
D: TRBD1; size: few; V: TRBV7-9; J: TRBJ2-1; DNA: TGTGCCAGCAGACTCAGGGGGAATGAGCAGTTCTTC; CDR3: CASRLRGNEQFF
D: TRBD1; size: -; V: TRBV15; J: TRBJ2-7; DNA: TGTGCCACCAGCAGACGGAGGACAGGGGGCTACGAGCAGTACTTC; CDR3: CATSRRRTGGYEQYF
D: TRBD1; size: -; V: TRBV28; J: TRBJ1-5; DNA: TGTGCCAGCAGTTGGGGACAGTGGGGCAATCAGCCCCAGCATTTT; CDR3: CASSWGQWGNQPQHF
D: -; size: many; V: TRBV5-1; J: TRBJ1-4; DNA: TGCGCCAGCAGCCCCGAATCAACTAATGAAAAACTGTTTTTT; CDR3: CASSPESTNEKLFF
D: -; size: -; V: TRBV6-1; J: TRBJ2-1; DNA: TGTGCCAGCAGTGTGGGCAGTCTCTTATACAATGAGCAGTTCTTC; CDR3: CASSVGSLLYNEQFF
D: -; size: -; V: TRBV4-1; J: TRBJ1-1; DNA: TGCGCCAGCAGCCAAGTAGGGCGGGCCCACTTGAACACTGAAGCTTTCTTT; CDR3: CASSQVGRAHLNTEAFF
D: TRBD2; size: few; V: TRBV2; J: TRBJ2-3; DNA: TGTGCCAGCGCTAGCGGGAGGTCTGTGGCAGATACGCAGTATTTT; CDR3: CASASGRSVADTQYF
D: TRBD2; size: few; V: TRBV29-1; J: TRBJ2-5; DNA: TGCAGCGTTGAAGTAGCGGGGGGGGGTGAGACCCAGTACTTC; CDR3: CSVEVAGGGETQYF
D: TRBD2; size: -; V: TRBV27; J: TRBJ2-7; DNA: TGTGCCAGCAGTTCGACTAGCGCCTACGAGCAGTACTTC; CDR3: CASSSTSAYEQYF
D: -; size: -; V: TRBV7-9; J: TRBJ1-3; DNA: TGTGCCAGCAGCCCCCCTTCGGGGGGAAACACCATATATTTT; CDR3: CASSPPSGGNTIYF
D: -; size: -; V: TRBV12-3/TRBV12-4; J: TRBJ2-7; DNA: TGTGCCAGCAGTTTTACGCAGGGTTCGGGTGAGCAGTACTTC; CDR3: CASSFTQGSGEQYF
D: TRBD1; size: -; V: TRBV12-3/TRBV12-4; J: TRBJ2-5; DNA: TGTGCCAGCAGTTTAGCGGGACCACAGGGGGCAGGAGAGACCCAGTACTTC; CDR3: CASSLAGPQGAGETQYF
D: -; size: -; V: TRBV6-1; J: TRBJ2-7; DNA: TGTGCCAGCAGTGAAACGGGACTCTACGAGCAGTACTTC; CDR3: CASSETGLYEQYF
D: TRBD2; size: -; V: TRBV9; J: TRBJ2-1; DNA: TGTGCCAGCAGCGTAGCGGGACTAGCGGGGGGGAGCTCCTACAATGAGCAGTTCTTC; CDR3: CASSVAGLAGGSSYNEQFF
D: TRBD1; size: -; V: TRBV12-3/TRBV12-4; J: TRBJ2-1; DNA: TGTGCCAGCAGTTTTGTCCCAGGGGGTGAGCAGTTCTTC; CDR3: CASSFVPGGEQFF
D: -; size: many; V: TRBV20-1; J: TRBJ1-1; DNA: TGCAGTGCTAGGGTACCAGGGGTGAACACTGAAGCTTTCTTT; CDR3: CSARVPGVNTEAFF
D: TRBD2; size: few; V: TRBV12-3/TRBV12-4; J: TRBJ2-1; DNA: TGTGCCAGCAGTCTGCCGGGGGTAGCGGGAGAAGACAATGAGCAGTTCTTC; CDR3: CASSLPGVAGEDNEQFF
D: -; size: many; V: TRBV13; J: TRBJ1-1; DNA: TGTGCCAGCAGCTTAGGCCTTAGACGGGACGGGGCTTTCTTT; CDR3: CASSLGLRRDGAFF
D: -; size: -; V: TRBV5-1; J: TRBJ2-5; DNA: TGCGCCAGCAGCATCAGCCAGCCCATACAAGAGACCCAGTACTTC; CDR3: CASSISQPIQETQYF
D: -; size: -; V: TRBV20-1; J: TRBJ2-1; DNA: TGCAGTGCCCTAGATCCGGGACGGACCTACAATGAGCAGTTCTTC; CDR3: CSALDPGRTYNEQFF
D: TRBD2; size: many; V: TRBV5-5; J: TRBJ2-1; DNA: TGTGCCAGCAGATGGGGACTAGCGGGAGCCAATGAGCAGTTCTTC; CDR3: CASRWGLAGANEQFF
D: TRBD1; size: many; V: TRBV7-6; J: TRBJ2-1; DNA: TGTGCCAGCAGCTCCCCAGACAGGGTAACGAATGAGCAGTTCTTC; CDR3: CASSSPDRVTNEQFF
D: -; size: many; V: TRBV3-1; J: TRBJ1-5; DNA: TGTGCCAGCAGCCAAGGTACCGGGACCACCGTCCCCAATCAGCCCCAGCATTTT; CDR3: CASSQGTGTTVPNQPQHF
D: -; size: -; V: TRBV11-1; J: TRBJ2-7; DNA: TGTGCCAGCGTTAAGGGGACCGGACGACATACAGCCTTCTACGAGCAGTACTTC; CDR3: CASVKGTGRHTAFYEQYF
D: -; size: -; V: TRBV4-2; J: TRBJ2-1; DNA: TGTGCCAGCAGCCAAGGGGTAAGCTCCTACAATGAGCAGTTCTTC; CDR3: CASSQGVSSYNEQFF
D: TRBD2; size: -; V: TRBV6-1; J: TRBJ2-2; DNA: TGTGCCAGCAGGGGGACTAGCGGGACCAACACCGGGGAGCTGTTTTTT; CDR3: CASRGTSGTNTGELFF
D: -; size: -; V: TRBV20-1; J: TRBJ2-5; DNA: TGCAGTGGGGCTAAACAAGAGACCCAGTACTTC; CDR3: CSGAKQETQYF
D: -; size: few; V: TRBV3-1; J: TRBJ2-7; DNA: TGTGCCAGCAGCCAAGTTCTCCAAAATTCCTACGAGCAGTACTTC; CDR3: CASSQVLQNSYEQYF
D: TRBD1; size: few; V: TRBV15; J: TRBJ2-1; DNA: TGTGCCACCTCAAAGAAGGTGGGGACAGGGTCCTACAATGAGCAGTTCTTC; CDR3: CATSKKVGTGSYNEQFF
D: -; size: -; V: TRBV3-1; J: TRBJ2-1; DNA: TGTGCCAGCAGCCAAGTCCAGGGATTGAGCTCCTACAATGAGCAGTTCTTC; CDR3: CASSQVQGLSSYNEQFF
D: -; size: few; V: TRBV20-1; J: TRBJ2-1; DNA: TGCAGTGCTAGGGAAGGCAGGAGGACAAATGAGCAGTTCTTC; CDR3: CSAREGRRTNEQFF
D: TRBD2; size: -; V: TRBV9; J: TRBJ2-1; DNA: TGTGCCAGCAGCCCCCGGGGGGCGGGAGGGGCCTACAATGAGCAGTTCTTC; CDR3: CASSPRGAGGAYNEQFF
D: -; size: -; V: TRBV2; J: TRBJ2-1; DNA: TGTGCCAGCAGCAGCGACAGGACTATTGAGCAGTTCTTC; CDR3: CASSSDRTIEQFF
D: -; size: few; V: TRBV7-2; J: TRBJ1-2; DNA: TGTGCCAGCAGCTTAGGCGGGGGTGGTGATGGCTACACCTTC; CDR3: CASSLGGGGDGYTF
D: TRBD1; size: -; V: TRBV2; J: TRBJ2-1; DNA: TGTGCCAGCAGTGACCAGGGGGTGCCTAGCATTAAGCAGTTCTTC; CDR3: CASSDQGVPSIKQFF